The next 31 T cell receptor beta chains were all read from a single sample in a study of blood T cells in healthy people across ages. Together with a sample-barcoded 5' primer, a J-beta primer mix was included in a second PCR lasting roughly 6 to 12 cycles. TCRdb processed the 5' RACE reads anew with MiXCR; each CDR3 protein has one entry. In the table there are 1.5 million to 2 million distinct CDR3 sequences, roughly two fifths of which are singletons. The sequenced sample consisted of blood. The receptors were gathered from a human donor in good health.

The rearrangement links TRBV11-2 to TRBJ2-1; D assignment may be TRBD1 or TRBD2 (5 bases each). Trimming removed 8 bases from V and 7 bases from J, with 21 bases in between. CDR3 length: 15 residues. From germline, CDR1 is SGHAT and CDR2 FQNNGV. The CDR3 bases are TGTGCCAGCCGTTCTCGGCGAGGGGAAAGGAATGAGCAGTTCTTC. It translates to CASRSRRGERNEQFF.

The chain carries TRBV2 and TRBJ2-7; D perhaps matches TRBD2 (5 bases). V was shortened by 11 bases and J by 0 bases, with 17 bases between the two germline ends. Looked up from germline, CDR1 is SNHLY and CDR2 is FYNNEI. The CDR3 totals 14 residues. In DNA, the CDR3 is TGTGCCGGAAGACTAACGGTTGGCTCCTACGAGCAGTACTTC. It codes for CAGRLTVGSYEQYF. The complete variable domain, with remaining parts taken from reference TRBV2 and TRBJ2-7, reads EPEVTQTPSHQVTQMGQEVILRCVPISNHLYFYWYRQILGQKVEFLVSFYNNEISEKSEIFDDQFSVERPDGSNFTLKIRSTKLEDSAMYFCAGRLTVGSYEQYFGPGTRLTVT.

This chain joins TRBV7-6 and TRBJ2-4; D is unclear. The closer fit of TRBJ2-7 to the DNA end suggests the J call may be wrong. CDR3 length: 14 amino acids. Germline V gene lookup returns CDR1 SGHVS and CDR2 FNYEAQ. The CDR3 protein is CASSSIYGSYEQYF. The DNA for the CDR3 is TGTGCCAGCAGCTCCATTTATGGATCCTACGAGCAGTACTTC.

The chain is built from TRBV9 and TRBJ2-3; 11 nucleotides align to TRBD1. J lost 7 bases, V lost 1 base, and 5 bases had no gene match. The CDR3 extends over 15 amino acids. CDR1 is SGDLS and CDR2 is YYNGEE in the germline V gene. DNA for the CDR3: TGTGCCAGCAGCGTATCCGGGACAGGGGGGAATACGCAGTATTTT. Its protein is CASSVSGTGGNTQYF. Full variable domain (missing parts from reference TRBV9 and TRBJ2-3): DSGVTQTPKHLITATGQRVTLRCSPRSGDLSVYWYQQSLDQGLQFLIQYYNGEERAKGNILERFSAQQFPDLHSELNLSSLELGDSALYFCASSVSGTGGNTQYFGPGTRLTVL.

The chain uses TRBV28 and TRBJ1-5; possible D gene TRBD1, 6 bases. Deletions cut 3 bases from V and 9 bases from J, with 27 bases between. CDR1 and CDR2 from the germline V gene are MDHEN and SYDVKM. The CDR3 loop spans 18 amino acids. DNA of the CDR3: TGTGCCAGCAGTTTCCCAAGGGAGACAGGCGGCCGCTTGGGGCCCCAGCATTTT. Its translation is CASSFPRETGGRLGPQHF.

This clonotype has just a few counts. The chain couples TRBV5-1 to TRBJ2-3; D possibly corresponds to TRBD2 (6 bases). The germline V gene encodes CDR1 SGHRS and CDR2 YFSETQ. The CDR3 runs 14 residues. The V gene lost 0 bases and the J gene lost 2 bases, with 7 bases spanning the gap. The chain's CDR3 is CASSLGEATDTQYF. The CDR3 coding sequence is TGCGCCAGCAGCTTGGGGGAGGCCACAGATACGCAGTATTTT.

This clonotype was counted only a few times. V usage is TRBV14 and J usage is TRBJ2-2, with D possibly being TRBD2 (5 bases). The length of the CDR3 is 15 residues. Germline values: CDR1 SGHDN, CDR2 FVKESK. Deletions cut 1 base from V and 5 bases from J, with 11 bases between. This CDR3 reads CASSQVALDTGELFF. CDR3 in DNA: TGTGCCAGCAGCCAAGTAGCGTTAGATACCGGGGAGCTGTTTTTT.

This clonotype was observed once. CDR3 bases: TGCGCCAGCAGCTATGGGGGGGCTCGGACTGAAGCTTTCTTT. Protein sequence: CASSYGGARTEAFF. The chain recombines TRBV5-1 with TRBJ1-1, with D possibly matching TRBD1 (6 bases). Looked up from germline, CDR1 is SGHRS and CDR2 is YFSETQ. The ends were cut back, 3 bases at V and 5 bases at J, with 14 bases in the middle. The length of the CDR3 is 14 residues. The complete variable domain, with remaining parts taken from reference TRBV5-1 and TRBJ1-1, reads KAGVTQTPRYLIKTRGQQVTLSCSPISGHRSVSWYQQTPGQGLQFLFEYFSETQRNKGNFPGRFSGRQFSNSRSEMNVSTLELGDSALYLCASSYGGARTEAFFGQGTRLTVV.

The chain carries TRBV29-1 and TRBJ2-4; 11 nucleotides agree with TRBD2. V lost 6 bases to trimming and J lost 7 bases; unmatched junction nucleotides: 5. Germline V gives CDR1 SQVTM, CDR2 ANQGSEA. The CDR3 spans 13 residues. As DNA, the CDR3 is TGCAGCGTACGACTAGCGGGGTTGAACATTCAGTACTTC. Protein sequence: CSVRLAGLNIQYF.

This clonotype has only one observation. This chain connects TRBV30 to TRBJ1-1, with D unresolved. The V gene lost 4 bases and the J gene lost 0 bases, with 9 bases spanning the gap. Germline loops: CDR1 GTSNPN, CDR2 SVGIG (reference sequence). CDR3 length equals 13 residues. The chain's CDR3 is CAWTQVLNTEAFF. CDR3 bases: TGTGCCTGGACGCAGGTCCTGAACACTGAAGCTTTCTTT.

This clonotype was seen a handful of times. The gene calls are TRBV5-1 and TRBJ2-3, with no clear D. Germline values: CDR1 SGHRS, CDR2 YFSETQ. The CDR3 consists of 16 residues. V dropped 0 bases and J dropped 0 bases, with 11 bases sitting between them. Here the CDR3 reads CASSLVPELSTDTQYF. CDR3 bases: TGCGCCAGCAGCTTGGTCCCGGAATTAAGCACAGATACGCAGTATTTT.

CDR3 sequence: CSVLLAGGPQTQYF. As DNA, the CDR3 is TGCAGTGTCCTACTAGCGGGGGGGCCTCAGACCCAGTACTTC. The V call is TRBV20-1, the J call TRBJ2-5; 13 bases line up with TRBD2. V lost 7 bases, J lost 6 bases, and 8 bases stayed unmatched. Germline loops: CDR1 DFQATT, CDR2 SNEGSKA (reference sequence). This CDR3 spans 14 amino acids.

This clonotype was seen only a few times. CDR3 loop: CASSFDHTSGQYNEQFF. The CDR3 DNA reads TGTGCCAGCAGTTTCGACCATACCTCCGGACAGTACAATGAGCAGTTCTTC. J is TRBJ2-1 and V is TRBV6-6, with D possibly TRBD1 on 6 matching bases. The CDR3 has 17 residues. From germline, CDR1 is MNHNY and CDR2 SVGAGI (reference sequence). With 4 bases removed from V and 4 bases from J, the gap between germline ends came to 20 bases.

The chain employs TRBV18 and TRBJ2-7, with TRBD2 matching 7 bases. Germline-derived CDR1 and CDR2 are KGHSH and LQKENI. Germline trimming cut 8 bases from V and 4 bases from J; bases unmatched to any gene: 11. The CDR3 is 14 residues long. CDR3 loop: CASRSGTTAYEQYF. The CDR3 region has the DNA TGTGCCAGCCGTTCCGGGACTACAGCTTACGAGCAGTACTTC.

V usage is TRBV4-3 and J usage is TRBJ1-1; D remains unclear. V lost 0 bases and J 2 bases, leaving 7 bases between the germline ends. CDR1 and CDR2 (germline): LGHNA, YSLEER. The CDR3 consists of 14 residues. The CDR3, as DNA: TGCGCCAGCAGCCAAGATCGTCCTAACACTGAAGCTTTCTTT. It encodes CASSQDRPNTEAFF.

This sequence joins TRBV29-1 and TRBJ2-3; maybe TRBD2 (5 bases). The CDR3 sequence is 14 residues long. Germline loops: CDR1 SQVTM, CDR2 ANQGSEA. Trimming removed 6 bases from V and 2 bases from J, with 15 bases in between. Here the CDR3 reads CSVEGGTHTDTQYF. The CDR3 bases are TGCAGCGTAGAGGGCGGCACCCACACAGATACGCAGTATTTT.

The chain couples TRBV29-1 to TRBJ1-1; possible D gene TRBD1, 6 bases. This CDR3 comprises 12 residues. Trimming cost V 6 bases and J 4 bases, with 12 bases left between them. In germline, CDR1 is SQVTM, CDR2 ANQGSEA. DNA for the CDR3: TGCAGCGTCGACAGGCAGGTCACTGAAGCTTTCTTT. Its translation: CSVDRQVTEAFF.

This clonotype came up once. V is TRBV3-1 and J is TRBJ2-7; D ambiguous. Trimming stripped 4 bases from V and 2 bases from J, with 9 bases between. Germline values: CDR1 LGHDT, CDR2 YNNKEL (reference sequence). The CDR3 consists of 13 residues. The CDR3, as DNA: TGTGCCAGCAGCCCCAGCAGGCCCTACGAGCAGTACTTC. Protein: CASSPSRPYEQYF.

In this sample, this clonotype turned up a few times. The V and J genes are TRBV11-1 and TRBJ2-5; 7 bases align to TRBD1. Germline CDR1 and CDR2: SGHAT and FQDESV (reference sequence). The CDR3 has 14 amino acids. Trimming at V came to 6 bases and at J to 6 bases, leaving 10 bases not matched to a gene. CDR3 sequence (DNA): TGTGCCAGCAGTAAACGACAGGGTTGGCAGACCCAGTACTTC. It translates to CASSKRQGWQTQYF.

The rearrangement joins TRBV20-1 to TRBJ2-5; D perhaps matches TRBD2 (7 bases). Germline V gives CDR1 DFQATT, CDR2 SNEGSKA (reference sequence). CDR3 length: 14 residues. The ends were cut back, 5 bases at V and 5 bases at J, with 18 bases in the middle. CDR3 nucleotides: TGCAGTGCTGAGCCGAAGGGGAGGGGGGAGACCCAGTACTTC. Residues: CSAEPKGRGETQYF.

This clonotype was counted only a few times. The CDR3 DNA is TGTGCCAGCAGCATAACCGGGAACTATGGCTACACCTTC. Translated, it gives CASSITGNYGYTF. This chain uses TRBV11-3 with TRBJ1-2; D is undetermined. Germline lookup yields CDR1 SGHNT and CDR2 YENEEA. There are 13 residues in the CDR3. Trimming took off 5 bases at V and 2 bases at J, with 9 bases between the two ends.

This clonotype was detected only a few times. This rearrangement joins TRBV20-1 to TRBJ2-3; tentatively, D is TRBD2 (7 bases). The CDR3 is made up of 15 amino acids. Trimming shortened V by 4 bases and J by 6 bases, and 20 bases separated the two germline ends. Germline CDR1 DFQATT, CDR2 SNEGSKA (reference sequence). CDR3 residues: CSANLRGGRSDTQYF. CDR3 DNA sequence: TGCAGTGCTAATTTACGCGGGGGCAGGAGCGATACGCAGTATTTT.

This clonotype showed up many times. The genes are TRBV28 and TRBJ2-4, with no clear D. Trimming took 5 bases from V and 8 from J, leaving 16 bases between them. Germline V gene sequence: CDR1 MDHEN, CDR2 SYDVKM. The CDR3 is 14 residues long. For the CDR3, the DNA is TGTGCCAGCAGTCCGATTAGTCCTCGCGACATTCAGTACTTC. Amino acids: CASSPISPRDIQYF.

The V call is TRBV2, the J call TRBJ1-5; TRBD1 matches 10 bases. The CDR3 is 16 residues long. Germline loops: CDR1 SNHLY, CDR2 FYNNEI. V gave up 6 bases and J gave up 4 bases; unmatched junction bases: 9. The CDR3: CASSVTGGAGNQPQHF. CDR3 nucleotide sequence: TGTGCCAGCAGCGTGACAGGGGGCGCGGGGAATCAGCCCCAGCATTTT.

This clonotype was counted once. The rearrangement links TRBV7-2 to TRBJ2-5; D perhaps matches TRBD2 (5 bases). Germline loops: CDR1 SGHTA, CDR2 FQGNSA. There are 13 residues in the CDR3. V lost 7 bases, J lost 5 bases, and 14 bases lay in between. CDR3 in amino acids: CASKAAPLETQYF. CDR3 DNA: TGTGCCAGCAAAGCGGCGCCGCTGGAGACCCAGTACTTC.

There are a few counts of this clonotype. The chain couples TRBV7-9 to TRBJ2-5, with D possibly matching TRBD1 (6 bases). V was clipped by 2 bases and J by 10 bases, with 8 bases between them. From germline, CDR1 is SEHNR and CDR2 FQNEAQ (reference sequence). The CDR3 is 11 amino acids. DNA for the CDR3: TGTGCCAGCAGCTTAACAGGGAACCAGTACTTC. This sequence encodes CASSLTGNQYF.

This CDR3 reads CASSQDQLRHSYEQYF. The CDR3 DNA is TGTGCCAGCAGCCAAGATCAACTGAGACACTCCTACGAGCAGTACTTC. The chain is built from TRBV4-2 and TRBJ2-7; D call uncertain. The germline V and J ends were trimmed by 0 bases and 0 bases, with 12 bases remaining between them. The CDR3 contains 16 residues. Per the germline V gene, CDR1 is LGHNA and CDR2 is YNFKEQ.

V gene TRBV7-2 combines with J gene TRBJ2-1, with D perhaps TRBD2 (6 bases). With 3 bases removed from V and 13 bases from J, the gap between germline ends came to 19 bases. Germline V gives CDR1 SGHTA, CDR2 FQGNSA. The CDR3 has 14 residues. The CDR3 DNA reads as TGTGCCAGCAGCTTCCCGATGGGGGAGGAGACCCAGTTCTTC. Translation: CASSFPMGEETQFF. Complete variable domain (other parts from reference TRBV7-2 and TRBJ2-1): GAGVSQSPSNKVTEKGKDVELRCDPISGHTALYWYRQSLGQGLEFLIYFQGNSAPDKSGLPSDRFSAERTGGSVSTLTIQRTQQEDSAVYLCASSFPMGEETQFFGPGTRLTVL.

This clonotype appeared a few times. The chain couples TRBV10-3 to TRBJ2-3; TRBD2 matches at 14 bases. This CDR3 contains 17 residues. Germline loops: CDR1 ENHRY, CDR2 SYGVKD. The junction had 6 bases not matched to a gene; V was cut back by 5 bases and J by 2 bases. The CDR3 loop reads CAISSGTSGGPTDTQYF. CDR3 nucleotides: TGTGCCATCAGTTCCGGGACTAGCGGGGGCCCCACAGATACGCAGTATTTT.

V is TRBV7-9 and J is TRBJ1-2; 7 positions match TRBD1. This CDR3 contains 15 residues. CDR1 and CDR2 from the germline V gene are SEHNR and FQNEAQ (reference sequence). Germline trimming cut 6 bases from V and 7 bases from J; bases unmatched to any gene: 14. The chain's CDR3 is CASSFGQAAIGGYTF. CDR3 sequence (DNA): TGTGCCAGCAGTTTCGGACAGGCTGCTATCGGTGGCTACACCTTC.

V is TRBV11-1 and J is TRBJ2-5; D call uncertain. CDR1 is SGHAT and CDR2 is FQDESV in the germline V gene (reference sequence). V was clipped by 5 bases and J by 5 bases, with 18 bases between them. The CDR3 extends over 15 amino acids. The CDR3 DNA follows: TGTGCCAGCAGCATATCGACTGGGGTGGGGGAGACCCAGTACTTC. The encoded protein is CASSISTGVGETQYF. The full variable domain, completed using reference TRBV11-1 and TRBJ2-5, is EAEVAQSPRYKITEKSQAVAFWCDPISGHATLYWYRQILGQGPELLVQFQDESVVDDSQLPKDRFSAERLKGVDSTLKIQPAELGDSAMYLCASSISTGVGETQYFGPGTRLLVL.